Given below is one T cell receptor beta chain in context. The sample is drawn from a study of blood T cell repertoires in COVID-19. The CDR3 is made up of 12 amino acids. Looked up from germline, CDR1 is ENHRY and CDR2 is SYGVKD. The V gene lost 3 bases and the J gene lost 8 bases, with 10 bases spanning the gap. Some clones are missing from TCRdb's copy, which holds only in-frame ones; the method was immunoSEQ multiplex PCR. Of approximately 28,000 clones in the sample, about two thirds were seen once. The source is a boy aged 2 to 10 with active or convalescent COVID-19. The chain has TRBV10-3 and TRBJ1-1; the D is unclear. The sequenced sample was peripheral blood. Here the CDR3 reads CAISDLGREAFF. For the CDR3, the DNA is TGTGCCATCAGTGACCTAGGCAGAGAAGCTTTCTTT.